This T cell receptor (beta chain) was captured in a study of T cell repertoires in cytomegalovirus infection. Study context: Selected CMV epitopes included recently identified HLA-C-restricted ones as well as well-studied HLA-B-restricted ones. It was the public TCR beta signatures that indicated both CMV infection and matching HLA type.

Each CDR3 protein is one row after TCRdb ran MiXCR on the reads. The sample includes about 770,000 distinct CDR3 sequences, approximately 32% of them seen just once. As for this clonotype: Its antigen is as yet unknown. A much more abundant neighbour one base away suggests this may be a read error.

Trimming took off 5 bases at V and 7 bases at J, with 5 bases between the two ends. The CDR3 totals 10 residues. Germline CDR1 reads SGHVS; CDR2 reads FNYEAQ. Broader study findings: The ex vivo response was dominated by HLA-C-restricted CMV-specific TCR beta clonotypes. Carriage of CMV together with the relevant HLA was identifiable through cumulative public TCR beta family frequency.

Sequenced here: cultured CD8+ T cells from PBMCs, sampled from culture after CMV antigen stimulation. The source of this sequence is a human donor in good health (CMV status not recorded). Some clones in this sample may be carry-over from other donors' samples. The genes are TRBV7-6 and TRBJ1-1, with D unclear. CDR3 sequence (DNA): TGTGCCAGCAGCCCCGATGAAGCTTTCTTT. It encodes CASSPDEAFF. The full variable domain, rest sourced from reference TRBV7-6 and TRBJ1-1, is GAGVSQSPRYKVTKRGQDVALRCDPISGHVSLYWYRQALGQGPEFLTYFNYEAQQDKSGLPNDRFSAERPEGSISTLTIQRTEQRDSAMYRCASSPDEAFFGQGTRLTVV.